The present TCR beta chain was sequenced within a study of beta chain features in type 1 diabetes. Heparinised blood was drawn once per donor, averaging about 116 mL. There are 17 residues in the CDR3. Germline-derived CDR1 and CDR2 are SGHRS and YFSETQ. V was clipped by 0 bases and J by 6 bases; unmatched bases: 10. The entirety of the isolated RNA underwent reverse transcription, so expressed TCRB transcripts were sequenced. Profiled with immunoSEQ multiplex PCR; TCRdb holds only in-frame clones, not every one. The sample shows over 700,000 clones, around a sixth of them seen only once. This clone came up a few times. Its specificity is unknown. Study-level points and caveats: Short templates might get an advantage during PCR, and this would be equal in patients and controls.

The V call is TRBV5-1, the J call TRBJ2-3; 10 bases fit TRBD2. This clonotype was sampled from a woman in her late teens or twenties in good health. The sample consisted of naive CD4+ T cells from blood. The CDR3, as DNA: TGCGCCAGCAGCTTGGTTCCTAGCGGGAGAAGGAGGGATACGCAGTATTTT. Residues: CASSLVPSGRRRDTQYF.